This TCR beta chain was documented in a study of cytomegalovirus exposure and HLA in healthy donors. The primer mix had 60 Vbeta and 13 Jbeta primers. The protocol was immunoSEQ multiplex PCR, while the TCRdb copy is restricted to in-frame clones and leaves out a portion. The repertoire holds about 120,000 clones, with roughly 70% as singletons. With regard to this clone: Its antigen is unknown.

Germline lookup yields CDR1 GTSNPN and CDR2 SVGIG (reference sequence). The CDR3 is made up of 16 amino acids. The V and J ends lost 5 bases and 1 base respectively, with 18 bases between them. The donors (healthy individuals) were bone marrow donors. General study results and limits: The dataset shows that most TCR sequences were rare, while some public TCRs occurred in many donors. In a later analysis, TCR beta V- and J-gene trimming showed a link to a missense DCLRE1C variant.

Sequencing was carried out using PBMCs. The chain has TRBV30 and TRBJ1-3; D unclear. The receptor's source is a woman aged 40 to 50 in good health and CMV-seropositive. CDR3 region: CAWALPGSGSGNTIYF. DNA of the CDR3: TGTGCCTGGGCCCTGCCGGGGTCCGGGTCTGGAAACACCATATATTTT.